The 27 T cell receptor beta chains in this list originate from one sample, sequenced in a study of T cells in localized non-small cell lung cancer. Libraries were prepared by immunoSEQ multiplex PCR; TCRdb keeps only in-frame clonotypes and omits some of them. The sample has fewer than 35,000 clones; about 88% are singletons. The sequencing here drew on peripheral blood, taken before any cancer treatment. The receptors originated from a female donor aged 60 or older with stage I lung adenocarcinoma.

The gene calls are TRBV19 and TRBJ2-3, with D possibly called TRBD1 or TRBD2 (5 bases each). The CDR3 has 13 residues. CDR1 and CDR2 from the germline V gene are LNHDA and SQIVND (reference sequence). V was trimmed by 5 bases and J by 4 bases, leaving 10 bases between them. This chain's CDR3 is CASSPGTSDTQYF. DNA for the CDR3: TGTGCCAGTAGTCCCGGGACCTCAGATACGCAGTATTTT.

This chain uses TRBV9 with TRBJ1-1; D might be TRBD1 (5 bases). Germline lookup yields CDR1 SGDLS and CDR2 YYNGEE. The V and J ends lost 2 bases and 4 bases respectively, with 15 bases between them. The CDR3 has 15 residues. CDR3 amino acids: CASSVDPRGGTEAFF. DNA of the CDR3: TGTGCCAGCAGCGTCGACCCCCGGGGGGGCACTGAAGCTTTCTTT.

This sequence joins TRBV4-1 and TRBJ2-3; D might be TRBD2 (6 bases). V shed 3 bases and J shed 1 base, with 11 bases lying between them. The CDR3 has 15 amino acids. Germline lookup yields CDR1 MGHRA and CDR2 YSYEKL. CDR3 loop: CASSHRDFGTDTQYF. CDR3 nucleotides: TGCGCCAGCAGCCATAGGGACTTCGGCACAGATACGCAGTATTTT.

This chain joins TRBV7-2 and TRBJ2-3, with 11 bases matching TRBD2. Germline CDR1 reads SGHTA; CDR2 reads FQGNSA. The V and J ends lost 5 bases and 6 bases, in that order; junction bases with no gene match: 10. This CDR3 has 16 residues. As DNA, the CDR3 is TGTGCCAGCAGCCCCCCGGGACTAGCGGTTCTGGATACGCAGTATTTT. Amino acids: CASSPPGLAVLDTQYF.

This rearrangement joins TRBV7-3 to TRBJ2-1, with 9 bases identical to TRBD1. This CDR3 spans 15 amino acids. With 2 bases clipped from V and 4 bases from J, the junction kept 3 bases outside the gene matches. From germline, CDR1 is SGHTA and CDR2 FQGTGA. The CDR3 reads CASSLAGQGYNEQFF. CDR3 in DNA: TGTGCCAGCAGCTTAGCGGGACAGGGTTACAATGAGCAGTTCTTC.

As to this clone: Other DNA sequences in this specimen translate into the identical CDR3. This chain uses TRBV10-3 with TRBJ2-2, with 9 positions matching TRBD1. The CDR3 consists of 16 residues. Looked up from germline, CDR1 is ENHRY and CDR2 is SYGVKD. V shed 3 bases, J shed 8 bases, and the junction held 10 bases outside the gene matches. CDR3 nucleotides: TGTGCCATCAGTGAAAGGGGACAGGGCTCGTCGGGGGAGCTGTTTTTT. Translating it yields CAISERGQGSSGELFF.

V usage is TRBV6-5 and J usage is TRBJ2-7; no firm D call. CDR1 and CDR2 (germline): MNHEY, SVGAGI. The CDR3 totals 13 residues. The ends were cut back, 5 bases at V and 2 bases at J, with 10 bases in the middle. The CDR3 DNA reads TGTGCCAGCAGTGCAGAGTTCCCCTACGAGCAGTACTTC. It is translated as CASSAEFPYEQYF.

This sequence joins TRBV5-1 and TRBJ2-2, with D possibly being TRBD2 (6 bases). Germline loops: CDR1 SGHRS, CDR2 YFSETQ. The CDR3 spans 17 residues. Trimming took off 6 bases at V and 0 bases at J, with 18 bases between the two ends. The CDR3 sequence: CASNPVAGFANTGELFF. The CDR3 DNA reads as TGCGCCAGCAACCCGGTCGCGGGGTTCGCGAACACCGGGGAGCTGTTTTTT.

The CDR3 loop is CASSSPGHSAAEYF. DNA of the CDR3: TGTGCCAGCAGTTCGCCGGGACACTCCGCCGCGGAGTACTTC. V usage is TRBV27 and J usage is TRBJ2-7; perhaps TRBD1 as D (6 bases). The germline V gene encodes CDR1 MNHEY and CDR2 SMNVEV (reference sequence). Trimming stripped 4 bases from V and 11 bases from J, with 21 bases between. The CDR3 is 14 amino acids.

This sequence joins TRBV2 and TRBJ1-3; D not resolved. Germline V gene sequence: CDR1 SNHLY, CDR2 FYNNEI. V was clipped by 2 bases and J by 8 bases, with 19 bases between them. The CDR3 loop spans 16 amino acids. CDR3 DNA sequence: TGTGCCAGCAGTGAAATGGGCCCGGACGTGGGAGACACCATATATTTT. This translates into CASSEMGPDVGDTIYF.

This clone was observed a single time. This chain joins TRBV2 and TRBJ2-6; no firm D call. Germline V gene sequence: CDR1 SNHLY, CDR2 FYNNEI. The V end lost 6 bases, the J end lost 4 bases, and 10 bases lay between the germline ends. This CDR3 has 14 amino acids. CDR3: CASSERGGANVLTF. The CDR3 DNA is TGTGCCAGCAGCGAGCGTGGGGGGGCCAACGTCCTGACTTTC. The full variable domain, with the rest looked up from reference TRBV2 and TRBJ2-6, is EPEVTQTPSHQVTQMGQEVILRCVPISNHLYFYWYRQILGQKVEFLVSFYNNEISEKSEIFDDQFSVERPDGSNFTLKIRSTKLEDSAMYFCASSERGGANVLTFGAGSRLTVL.

In DNA form, the CDR3 reads TGCAGCGTTGTAAAGGTACAGGGGAACACTGAAGCTTTCTTT. It specifies CSVVKVQGNTEAFF. The gene calls are TRBV29-1 and TRBJ1-1; the D gene is possibly TRBD1 (6 bases). The germline V gene encodes CDR1 SQVTM and CDR2 ANQGSEA. Between the trimmed V and J ends, which lost 4 bases and 1 base, there was a span of 13 bases. This CDR3 contains 14 residues.

V gene TRBV6-1 combines with J gene TRBJ1-2, with 7 positions matching TRBD1. The trim removed 2 bases at V and 4 bases at J, leaving 4 bases unmatched. The CDR3 length is 14 residues. Germline CDR1 is MNHNS and CDR2 is SASEGT. CDR3 DNA: TGTGCCAGCAGTGAATTAGGGGGCGTCTATGGCTACACCTTC. Its protein product is CASSELGGVYGYTF.

This rearrangement joins TRBV19 to TRBJ2-1; D unresolved. Germline V lookup: CDR1 LNHDA, CDR2 SQIVND (reference sequence). Trimming shortened V by 5 bases and J by 0 bases, and 11 bases separated the two germline ends. The CDR3 length is 15 residues. In DNA form, the CDR3 reads TGTGCCAGTAGTTTAGGGCTGATCTCCTACAATGAGCAGTTCTTC. This gives the protein CASSLGLISYNEQFF.

The chain joins TRBV10-2 to TRBJ1-2; D possibly corresponds to TRBD1 (5 bases). The germline V and J ends were trimmed by 0 bases and 0 bases, with 14 bases remaining between them. CDR1 is WSHSY and CDR2 is SAAADI in the germline V gene. The length of the CDR3 is 17 residues. The CDR3 DNA follows: TGCGCCAGCAGTGAGTCGCCAGGGTGGGTCGCTAACTATGGCTACACCTTC. This gives the protein CASSESPGWVANYGYTF.

V and J are TRBV7-2 and TRBJ2-6; 8 bases are a match to TRBD2. CDR1 is SGHTA, CDR2 FQGNSA, per germline. V shed 8 bases, J shed 2 bases, and the junction held 8 bases outside the gene matches. The length of the CDR3 is 16 residues. The CDR3 coding sequence is TGTGCCAGCTCCCCCGGGGGGGCGACTGGGGCCAACGTCCTGACTTTC. Translating it yields CASSPGGATGANVLTF.

The chain has TRBV7-9 and TRBJ2-5; no firm D call. V gave up 1 base and J gave up 2 bases, with 11 bases separating them. The CDR3 runs to 15 residues. Looked up from germline, CDR1 is SEHNR and CDR2 is FQNEAQ (reference sequence). DNA for the CDR3: TGTGCCAGCAGCTTAGACGTCTCTCCACAAGAGACCCAGTACTTC. It yields the protein CASSLDVSPQETQYF. The complete variable domain, with remaining parts taken from reference TRBV7-9 and TRBJ2-5, reads DTGVSQNPRHKITKRGQNVTFRCDPISEHNRLYWYRQTLGQGPEFLTYFQNEAQLEKSRLLSDRFSAERPKGSFSTLEIQRTEQGDSAMYLCASSLDVSPQETQYFGPGTRLLVL.

The chain employs TRBV6-5 and TRBJ1-2; 11 bases are a match to TRBD1. V lost 6 bases to trimming and J lost 4 bases; unmatched junction nucleotides: 7. This CDR3 has 15 amino acids. Germline V gene data show CDR1 as MNHEY and CDR2 as SVGAGI. The CDR3 region has the DNA TGTGCCAGCAGACGGACAGGGGGCTTAGGCTATGGCTACACCTTC. Protein: CASRRTGGLGYGYTF.

This clone was recorded once. The chain is built from TRBV7-7 and TRBJ2-5; 10 nucleotides match TRBD1. The germline gives CDR1 SSHAT, CDR2 FNYEAQ (reference sequence). CDR3 length: 16 amino acids. V lost 5 bases to trimming and J lost 5 bases; unmatched junction nucleotides: 11. This CDR3 is CASSKTGTGAGETQYF. CDR3 DNA: TGTGCCAGCAGCAAAACCGGGACAGGGGCAGGGGAGACCCAGTACTTC.

This chain connects TRBV4-3 to TRBJ2-6; 8 positions agree with TRBD1. The CDR3 runs 18 residues. The trim removed 1 base at V and 0 bases at J, leaving 5 bases unmatched. Germline-derived CDR1 and CDR2 are LGHNA and YSLEER. CDR3 sequence (DNA): TGCGCCAGCAGCCAAGCGGGGACAGGAACCTCTGGGGCCAACGTCCTGACTTTC. Its translation is CASSQAGTGTSGANVLTF.

The chain has TRBV5-4 and TRBJ2-7; D unresolved. Trimming removed 3 bases from V and 4 bases from J, with 11 bases in between. This CDR3 contains 13 residues. Germline values: CDR1 SGHNT, CDR2 YYREEE (reference sequence). The CDR3 region has the DNA TGTGCCAGCAGCTCCGCACCTCAGTACGAGCAGTACTTC. Encoded protein: CASSSAPQYEQYF.

This chain links TRBV6-6 with TRBJ1-2, with D hard to call. Trimming left V 7 bases short and J 7 bases short, with 13 bases between. In germline, CDR1 is MNHNY, CDR2 SVGAGI (reference sequence). CDR3 length equals 12 residues. The CDR3 region is CASINPSTGYTF. The CDR3 region has the DNA TGTGCCAGCATCAACCCCTCCACTGGCTACACCTTC.

The J gene is TRBJ2-1, the V gene TRBV11-2; TRBD2 matches 10 bases. With V trimmed by 0 bases and J by 3 bases, 5 bases remained unmatched. This CDR3 comprises 17 residues. Germline values: CDR1 SGHAT, CDR2 FQNNGV. CDR3 nucleotides: TGTGCCAGCAGCTTAGAGCAGTGGACTAGCGGCTACAATGAGCAGTTCTTC. Protein: CASSLEQWTSGYNEQFF.

The chain uses TRBV4-3 and TRBJ2-2; no definite D call. Germline CDR1 reads LGHNA; CDR2 reads YSLEER. The CDR3 runs 15 residues. Between the trimmed V and J ends, which lost 2 bases and 0 bases, there was a span of 7 bases. The CDR3 loop is CASSQNGANTGELFF. The CDR3 DNA is TGCGCCAGCAGCCAAAACGGAGCGAACACCGGGGAGCTGTTTTTT.

This chain links TRBV27 with TRBJ2-5; D uncertain. V was trimmed by 3 bases and J by 4 bases, leaving 6 bases between them. The CDR3 sequence is 12 residues long. CDR1 MNHEY and CDR2 SMNVEV come from the germline V gene (reference sequence). The CDR3 is CASSFALETQYF. CDR3 coding DNA: TGTGCCAGCAGTTTTGCCTTAGAGACCCAGTACTTC.

The V gene is TRBV7-3, the J gene TRBJ2-2; D is uncertain. Trimming removed 4 bases at V and 3 bases at J, with 6 bases between. Per germline, CDR1 SGHTA and CDR2 FQGTGA. CDR3 length: 13 amino acids. The CDR3 nucleotides are TGTGCCAGCAGCTCGATGGACACCGGGGAGCTGTTTTTT. Amino acid sequence: CASSSMDTGELFF.

The chain has TRBV10-2 and TRBJ1-1; possibly TRBD1 for D (5 bases). This CDR3 is 15 amino acids long. Deletions cut 4 bases from V and 4 bases from J, with 16 bases between. The germline CDR1 and CDR2 sequences are WSHSY and SAAADI. CDR3 DNA: TGCGCCAGCAGTGGGTATAAGAGCGGGGGCACTGAAGCTTTCTTT. This translates into CASSGYKSGGTEAFF.